These 10 T cell receptor beta chains share one sample of origin, sequenced in a study of cytomegalovirus exposure and HLA in healthy donors (dated by TCRdb to the late 2010s). Library preparation employed the immunoSEQ multiplex PCR assay. A mixture of 60 forward primers for TCR Vbeta segments and 13 reverse primers for TCR Jbeta segments was used in the multiplex PCR. Entries here come from immuneACCESS through TCRdb and include only in-frame sequences with V and J called. Some clones fail to appear in such tables; in the studies checked, an unresolved V gene covers under half of the shortfall, and the cause of the remainder is unknown. Within this sample are under 300,000 clones, with about four fifths of them counted one time only. The ten largest clones capture roughly 2% of the sample. Material: PBMCs. These receptors were collected from a woman in her 40s in good health and CMV-seropositive.

The chain combines TRBV18 with TRBJ2-3; TRBD1 matches 8 bases. Germline assignment: CDR1 KGHSH and CDR2 LQKENI. The CDR3 is 16 residues long. The V segment lost 2 bases and the J segment 2 bases; nucleotides outside the gene matches: 6. The CDR3 DNA reads TGTGCCAGCTCACCAGATGGACAGGGCCCCACAGATACGCAGTATTTT. Amino acids: CASSPDGQGPTDTQYF.

This chain uses TRBV30 with TRBJ2-6, with TRBD1 matching 7 bases. The length of the CDR3 is 17 residues. The germline gives CDR1 GTSNPN, CDR2 SVGIG (reference sequence). The V segment lost 1 base and the J segment 0 bases; nucleotides outside the gene matches: 6. The CDR3 DNA sequence: TGTGCCTGGAGTGAGAGGGGGCCATTCTCTGGGGCCAACGTCCTGACTTTC. Its translation: CAWSERGPFSGANVLTF.

The CDR3 spells CASSSGRKYEQYF. The CDR3 nucleotides read TGTGCCAGCAGTTCCGGGAGGAAATACGAGCAGTACTTC. The chain joins TRBV27 to TRBJ2-7; TRBD2 matches at 7 bases. Germline assignment: CDR1 MNHEY and CDR2 SMNVEV (reference sequence). The V and J ends lost 4 bases and 4 bases, in that order; junction bases with no gene match: 4. This CDR3 comprises 13 residues.

A word on this clone: This same CDR3 is encoded by further DNA sequences in the sample. V and J are TRBV28 and TRBJ2-7; TRBD1 matches 7 bases. The CDR3 sequence is 13 residues long. Germline loops: CDR1 MDHEN, CDR2 SYDVKM. J gave up 2 bases and V 4 bases, and 2 bases lay outside the gene matches. The CDR3: CASSSGQTYEQYF. The CDR3 nucleotides read TGTGCCAGCAGTTCGGGACAGACCTACGAGCAGTACTTC.

The chain has TRBV7-6 and TRBJ1-3; 8 bases agree with TRBD1. CDR3 length: 15 residues. CDR1 SGHVS and CDR2 FNYEAQ come from the germline V gene. V was pared by 5 bases and J by 2 bases, with 5 bases of the junction left unmatched. The chain's CDR3 is CASSEGQEAGNTIYF. CDR3 nucleotides: TGTGCCAGCAGCGAGGGACAGGAAGCTGGAAACACCATATATTTT.

The J gene is TRBJ2-7, the V gene TRBV2; TRBD2 is a possible D gene (5 bases). Trimming removed 5 bases at V and 3 bases at J, with 20 bases between. The length of the CDR3 is 16 residues. The germline gives CDR1 SNHLY, CDR2 FYNNEI. This CDR3 reads CASSRHLLGEGYEQYF. The CDR3, as DNA: TGTGCCAGCAGTCGTCACCTACTTGGCGAGGGCTACGAGCAGTACTTC. The whole variable domain, filled in from reference TRBV2 and TRBJ2-7, reads EPEVTQTPSHQVTQMGQEVILRCVPISNHLYFYWYRQILGQKVEFLVSFYNNEISEKSEIFDDQFSVERPDGSNFTLKIRSTKLEDSAMYFCASSRHLLGEGYEQYFGPGTRLTVT.

This rearrangement joins TRBV5-4 to TRBJ1-2, with D possibly being TRBD1 (5 bases). The germline V and J ends were trimmed by 3 bases and 8 bases, with 11 bases remaining between them. The length of the CDR3 is 12 residues. CDR1 and CDR2 (germline): SGHNT, YYREEE (reference sequence). The CDR3 sequence is CASSSDGGGYTF. CDR3 in DNA: TGTGCCAGCAGCTCGGACGGGGGAGGCTACACCTTC. Looking up the rest from reference TRBV5-4 and TRBJ1-2 gives the full variable domain: ETGVTQSPTHLIKTRGQQVTLRCSSQSGHNTVSWYQQALGQGPQFIFQYYREEENGRGNFPPRFSGLQFPNYSSELNVNALELDDSALYLCASSSDGGGYTFGSGTRLTVV.

The chain combines TRBV7-2 with TRBJ2-2; 7 bases match TRBD2. Trimming at V came to 2 bases and at J to 9 bases, leaving 6 bases not matched to a gene. The length of the CDR3 is 14 residues. Germline CDR1 reads SGHTA; CDR2 reads FQGNSA. CDR3 sequence reads: CASSLSTSARELFF. In DNA form, the CDR3 reads TGTGCCAGCAGCTTATCTACTAGCGCGAGGGAGCTGTTTTTT. Complete variable domain (other parts from reference TRBV7-2 and TRBJ2-2): GAGVSQSPSNKVTEKGKDVELRCDPISGHTALYWYRQSLGQGLEFLIYFQGNSAPDKSGLPSDRFSAERTGGSVSTLTIQRTQQEDSAVYLCASSLSTSARELFFGEGSRLTVL.

J is TRBJ1-4 and V is TRBV7-9; D ambiguous. CDR3 length equals 14 residues. V lost 5 bases and J 4 bases, leaving 11 bases between the germline ends. Per germline, CDR1 SEHNR and CDR2 FQNEAQ (reference sequence). The CDR3 spells CASSAIGGNEKLFF. In nucleotides, the CDR3 is TGTGCCAGCAGCGCTATCGGAGGTAATGAAAAACTGTTTTTT.

In this sample, this clone turned up once. This sample also contains other DNA sequences that code for the same CDR3. The V gene is TRBV28, the J gene TRBJ1-5, with a weak D call TRBD1 (6 bases). The CDR3 is made up of 12 amino acids. In germline, CDR1 is MDHEN, CDR2 SYDVKM. Between the trimmed V and J ends, which lost 3 bases and 9 bases, there was a span of 9 bases. This chain's CDR3 is CASSFRGGPQHF. In DNA form, the CDR3 reads TGTGCCAGCAGTTTCAGGGGTGGGCCCCAGCATTTT.